Below are 26 T cell receptor beta chains sequenced from a single sample in a study of vaccination and CD4 T cells after COVID-19. These TCRs are of unknown antigen specificity. Treatment in this sample: approximately 11-day PBMC culture with coronavirus spike peptide pools or control peptides (ViraFEST assay). Sequenced with the Oncomine TCR Beta short-read assay was DNA taken from cultured CD4+ T cells. TCRdb passed the PCR reads through MiXCR, listing each CDR3 protein once. The data contain approximately 24,000 distinct CDR3 sequences, roughly two thirds of them singletons. Sequencing was performed on CD4+ T cells from blood, cultured in vitro, taken after SARS-CoV-2 vaccination. Every receptor here comes from a human donor who received a COVID-19 vaccine.

In this sample, this clonotype turned up a few times. This chain uses TRBV21-1 with TRBJ1-1. TRBV21-1 is a pseudogene. CDR3 size: 12 residues. Here the CDR3 DNA reads TGTGCCAGCAGCGGGTCTGTGACTGAAGCTTTCTTT. Translated: CASSGSVTEAFF.

The gene calls are TRBV20-1 and TRBJ2-3; the match to TRBD2 covers 9 bases. Germline lookup yields CDR1 DFQATT and CDR2 SNEGSKA (reference sequence). The junction had 11 bases not matched to a gene; V was cut back by 5 bases and J by 2 bases. The CDR3 length is 16 residues. The DNA of the CDR3 is TGCAGTGCTTCCCCCCCCACTAGCGGGTTCACAGATACGCAGTATTTT. The encoded protein is CSASPPTSGFTDTQYF.

As DNA, the CDR3 is TGTGCCAGCAGACTAACAGGGACAGATACGCAGTATTTT. This codes for CASRLTGTDTQYF. The chain carries TRBV27 and TRBJ2-3; the D gene is possibly TRBD1 (6 bases). The CDR3 is 13 amino acids. Germline CDR1 MNHEY, CDR2 SMNVEV (reference sequence). V was cut by 6 bases and J by 3 bases, with 10 bases left in between.

J is TRBJ1-1 and V is TRBV30, with 7 bases fitting TRBD1. The CDR3 extends over 14 amino acids. J was trimmed by 0 bases and V by 1 base; bases with no gene match: 2. The V gene's germline CDR1 is GTSNPN and CDR2 SVGIG (reference sequence). CDR3: CAWSAGTVNTEAFF. For the CDR3, the DNA is TGTGCCTGGAGTGCCGGGACAGTGAACACTGAAGCTTTCTTT.

The genes are TRBV7-7 and TRBJ2-2; tentatively, D is TRBD1 (7 bases). Between the trimmed V and J ends, which lost 5 bases and 4 bases, there was a span of 14 bases. The CDR3 runs 15 residues. Germline CDR1 reads SSHAT; CDR2 reads FNYEAQ (reference sequence). CDR3 sequence: CASSPGGIGTGELFF. As DNA, the CDR3 is TGTGCCAGCAGCCCAGGGGGGATCGGCACCGGGGAGCTGTTTTTT.

The chain employs TRBV19 and TRBJ2-3; 8 bases are shared with TRBD2. Germline CDR1 and CDR2: LNHDA and SQIVND (reference sequence). CDR3 length equals 15 residues. V lost 5 bases, J lost 2 bases, and 6 bases stayed unmatched. CDR3 bases: TGTGCCAGTAGTCCTGGGCGGGGGGCCACAGATACGCAGTATTTT. Translating it yields CASSPGRGATDTQYF.

The chain uses TRBV6-1 and TRBJ1-1; 8 bases map to TRBD1. With 7 bases clipped from V and 2 bases from J, the junction kept 3 bases outside the gene matches. The germline V gene encodes CDR1 MNHNS and CDR2 SASEGT. CDR3 length equals 13 residues. CDR3 coding DNA: TGTGCCAGCAAGGGACAGGCAAACACTGAAGCTTTCTTT. Its translation: CASKGQANTEAFF.

V and J are TRBV10-3 and TRBJ1-3; 7 bases align to TRBD1. The ends lost 5 bases at V and 0 bases at J; junction bases unmatched: 7. The germline V gene encodes CDR1 ENHRY and CDR2 SYGVKD. CDR3 size: 16 residues. The CDR3 loop reads CAISIGQVFSGNTIYF. DNA of the CDR3: TGTGCCATCAGTATCGGACAGGTCTTCTCTGGAAACACCATATATTTT.

This clonotype was recorded a few times. This rearrangement joins TRBV2 to TRBJ2-5; D uncertain. This CDR3 is 13 amino acids long. Germline assignment: CDR1 SNHLY and CDR2 FYNNEI. Trimming pared 5 bases from V and 1 base from J, leaving 8 bases between. CDR3 sequence (DNA): TGTGCCAGCAGTCCGAGGCCCCAAGAGACCCAGTACTTC. This gives the protein CASSPRPQETQYF.

This chain uses TRBV7-6 with TRBJ2-7, with 10 bases that match TRBD2. CDR3 size: 16 residues. V trimming: 4 bases; J trimming: 0 bases; junction bases outside the gene matches: 6. In germline, CDR1 is SGHVS, CDR2 FNYEAQ. This chain's CDR3 is CASSYRTSGYSYEQYF. CDR3 nucleotide sequence: TGTGCCAGCAGCTACCGGACTAGCGGATACTCCTACGAGCAGTACTTC.

A note on this clonotype: A read error likely explains this, since a far larger clone differs by one base. Lacking the conserved final phenylalanine or tryptophan, this CDR3 likely reflects a read error. This CDR3 is CAISGQGENGYTS. The CDR3 DNA reads TGTGCCATCAGCGGACAGGGGGAGAATGGCTACACCTCC. The gene calls are TRBV24-1 and TRBJ1-2; 10 bases are a match to TRBD1. This CDR3 has 13 amino acids. Germline-derived CDR1 and CDR2 are KGHDR and SFDVKD. The junction had 8 bases not matched to a gene; V was cut back by 11 bases and J by 6 bases.

As DNA, the CDR3 is TGTGCCAGCAGCTTAGCCCACAGGGGGGAAAAACTGTTTTTT. It encodes CASSLAHRGEKLFF. The chain links TRBV7-6 to TRBJ1-4; TRBD1 matches at 8 bases. J gave up 8 bases and V 0 bases, and 2 bases lay outside the gene matches. Germline loops: CDR1 SGHVS, CDR2 FNYEAQ. This CDR3 has 14 amino acids.

This clonotype was found a few times. The junction and the germline gene differ at one end; a read error may be behind it. The chain couples TRBV10-3 to TRBJ2-5; D unresolved. The germline V gene encodes CDR1 ENHRY and CDR2 SYGVKD. This CDR3 contains 15 residues. CDR3 sequence: CASSEGRLDQETQYF. The CDR3 coding sequence is TGTGCCAGCAGTGAAGGGCGACTGGACCAAGAGACCCAGTACTTC.

CDR3 residues: CASSLPSGGSSTDTQYF. The CDR3 coding sequence is TGCGCCAGCAGCTTGCCTAGCGGGGGGTCTAGCACAGATACGCAGTATTTT. The V call is TRBV5-1, the J call TRBJ2-3, with 11 positions matching TRBD2. The CDR3 loop spans 17 amino acids. Trimming at V came to 1 base and at J to 0 bases, leaving 4 bases not matched to a gene. Germline CDR1 and CDR2: SGHRS and YFSETQ.

V is TRBV20-1 and J is TRBJ2-5; 7 nucleotides align to TRBD1. This CDR3 contains 12 residues. Germline CDR1 is DFQATT and CDR2 is SNEGSKA (reference sequence). J gave up 5 bases and V 6 bases, and 6 bases lay outside the gene matches. In DNA, the CDR3 is TGCAGTGCACACAGGGGTGGGGAGACCCAGTACTTC. It specifies CSAHRGGETQYF.

This chain joins TRBV30 and TRBJ1-1, with 8 bases aligning to TRBD1. The V segment lost 7 bases and the J segment 5 bases; nucleotides outside the gene matches: 6. The CDR3 has 12 amino acids. CDR1 GTSNPN and CDR2 SVGIG come from the germline V gene (reference sequence). The CDR3 DNA sequence: TGTGCCTTCGGACAGGGAGAAACTGAAGCTTTCTTT. Translating gives CAFGQGETEAFF.

This clonotype showed up just a few times. The rearrangement uses TRBV7-9 and TRBJ1-5, with 8 bases identical to TRBD1. CDR3 size: 13 residues. The germline CDR1 and CDR2 sequences are SEHNR and FQNEAQ (reference sequence). V trimming: 7 bases; J trimming: 6 bases; junction bases outside the gene matches: 5. The CDR3, as DNA: TGTGCCAGCACCTCGGACAGGGCTCAGCCCCAGCATTTT. Translated: CASTSDRAQPQHF. Variable domain in full (rest from reference TRBV7-9 and TRBJ1-5): DTGVSQNPRHKITKRGQNVTFRCDPISEHNRLYWYRQTLGQGPEFLTYFQNEAQLEKSRLLSDRFSAERPKGSFSTLEIQRTEQGDSAMYLCASTSDRAQPQHFGDGTRLSIL.

The J gene is TRBJ1-1, the V gene TRBV2, with 8 bases fitting TRBD1. V trimming: 2 bases; J trimming: 3 bases; junction bases outside the gene matches: 2. The CDR3 is 14 residues long. CDR1 SNHLY and CDR2 FYNNEI come from the germline V gene. The CDR3 sequence is CASSENRGDTEAFF. CDR3 nucleotides: TGTGCCAGCAGTGAAAACAGGGGGGACACTGAAGCTTTCTTT.

The chain recombines TRBV20-1 with TRBJ2-7, with a tentative D call TRBD1 (5 bases). V was clipped by 0 bases and J by 1 base, with 13 bases between them. Germline assignment: CDR1 DFQATT and CDR2 SNEGSKA (reference sequence). This CDR3 comprises 15 residues. The CDR3 region is CSARDQGSSSYEQYF. The CDR3 coding sequence is TGCAGTGCTAGAGATCAGGGTAGCTCTTCCTACGAGCAGTACTTC.

The rearrangement links TRBV6-5 to TRBJ1-2; tentative D call: TRBD1 (5 bases). CDR1 and CDR2 (germline): MNHEY, SVGAGI. Trimming took off 2 bases at V and 8 bases at J, with 15 bases between the two ends. This CDR3 spans 14 amino acids. CDR3 region: CASSYDTGTPGYTF. Here the CDR3 DNA reads TGTGCCAGCAGTTACGATACCGGGACTCCCGGCTACACCTTC.

This clonotype was observed a few times. The gene calls are TRBV7-8 and TRBJ2-1; tentative D call: TRBD1 (6 bases). This CDR3 contains 15 residues. The germline V and J ends were trimmed by 5 bases and 1 base, with 12 bases remaining between them. The germline V gene encodes CDR1 SGHVS and CDR2 FQNEAQ. CDR3 residues: CASSDRTGSYNEQFF. The CDR3 nucleotides are TGTGCCAGCAGCGACCGCACAGGGTCCTACAATGAGCAGTTCTTC.

The V and J genes are TRBV19 and TRBJ2-6; a possible D gene is TRBD1 (6 bases). The CDR3 is 14 amino acids. The V gene's germline CDR1 is LNHDA and CDR2 SQIVND (reference sequence). Trimming took 7 bases from V and 3 from J, leaving 10 bases between them. CDR3 DNA sequence: TGTGCCAGTAACAGGGCCTATGGGGCCAACGTCCTGACTTTC. As protein: CASNRAYGANVLTF.

V gene TRBV28 combines with J gene TRBJ2-5; the match to TRBD2 covers 12 bases. Losses at the gene ends were 4 bases for V and 2 bases for J; bases not matched to a gene: 2. Germline CDR1 reads MDHEN; CDR2 reads SYDVKM. This CDR3 has 15 amino acids. The CDR3 reads CASSSLAGGQETQYF. CDR3 DNA sequence: TGTGCCAGCAGTTCCCTAGCGGGGGGGCAAGAGACCCAGTACTTC.

The chain recombines TRBV11-3 with TRBJ1-6; no clear D. Trimming shortened V by 3 bases and J by 2 bases, and 5 bases separated the two germline ends. The CDR3 is 14 residues long. The germline CDR1 and CDR2 sequences are SGHNT and YENEEA. CDR3 sequence reads: CASSFSAYNSPLHF. The DNA of the CDR3 is TGTGCCAGCAGCTTTTCAGCCTATAATTCACCCCTCCACTTT.

This chain joins TRBV20-1 and TRBJ1-5; no firm D call. The CDR3 runs to 12 residues. Germline CDR1 and CDR2: DFQATT and SNEGSKA (reference sequence). Trimming stripped 6 bases from V and 6 bases from J, with 12 bases between. CDR3: CSAARISQPQHF. CDR3 DNA: TGCAGTGCGGCACGCATCAGTCAGCCCCAGCATTTT.

The chain combines TRBV20-1 with TRBJ2-1, with 9 bases aligning to TRBD1. The germline gives CDR1 DFQATT, CDR2 SNEGSKA (reference sequence). The CDR3 consists of 14 residues. The trim removed 1 base at V and 6 bases at J, leaving 4 bases unmatched. CDR3 loop: CSARGVTGGNEQFF. The CDR3 bases are TGCAGTGCTAGAGGTGTGACAGGGGGCAATGAGCAGTTCTTC.